The 20 T cell receptor beta chains given below trace back to one sample, sequenced in a study of blood T cell repertoires in COVID-19. TCRdb keeps only in-frame clones here, not all; method: immunoSEQ multiplex PCR. In the table there are 290,000 or so clones, roughly 85% of which are singletons. The specimen was peripheral blood. All receptors derive from a man aged 45-65 years with active or convalescent COVID-19.

The gene calls are TRBV4-2 and TRBJ2-7, with D maybe TRBD2 (6 bases). CDR3 length: 15 amino acids. Germline lookup yields CDR1 LGHNA and CDR2 YNFKEQ. V lost 3 bases to trimming and J lost 4 bases, with 16 bases between them. The chain's CDR3 is CASSHGRDSDYEQYF. Here the CDR3 DNA reads TGTGCCAGCAGCCATGGCCGGGACTCCGATTACGAGCAGTACTTC.

The rearrangement uses TRBV12-3 or TRBV12-4 and TRBJ2-2; D unresolved. This CDR3 is built from 11 residues. Trimming stripped 3 bases from V and 8 bases from J, with 4 bases between. CDR3 DNA sequence: TGTGCCAGCAGTTTCGGGGGGGAGCTGTTTTTT. Translation gives CASSFGGELFF.

This chain uses TRBV3-1 (or the pseudogene TRBV3-2) with TRBJ2-7; TRBD1 aligns across 9 bases. The CDR3 spans 15 residues. Trimming took 4 bases from V and 2 from J; bases not matched to a gene: 6. Per germline, CDR1 LGHDT and CDR2 YNNKEL (reference sequence). The CDR3 loop reads CASSLGQGPTYEQYF. In nucleotides, the CDR3 is TGTGCCAGCAGCCTCGGACAGGGGCCCACCTACGAGCAGTACTTC.

The chain uses TRBV29-1 and TRBJ1-2, with TRBD1 matching 7 bases. V shed 3 bases and J 4 bases; nucleotides not matched to a gene: 5. Germline V gives CDR1 SQVTM, CDR2 ANQGSEA. The CDR3 sequence is 13 residues long. The CDR3 loop is CSVDRTGIYGYTF. The DNA for the CDR3 is TGCAGCGTTGATAGGACAGGAATCTATGGCTACACCTTC.

This clone turned up a few times. The chain couples TRBV7-9 to TRBJ2-6; TRBD1 matches at 7 bases. Trimming at V came to 2 bases and at J to 0 bases, leaving 10 bases not matched to a gene. Germline assignment: CDR1 SEHNR and CDR2 FQNEAQ (reference sequence). The CDR3 is made up of 19 amino acids. This CDR3 reads CASSLPQRDSYSGANVLTF. The CDR3 DNA reads as TGTGCCAGCAGCTTACCCCAACGGGACAGTTACTCTGGGGCCAACGTCCTGACTTTC.

The genes are TRBV11-2 and TRBJ1-1, with 8 bases fitting TRBD1. The germline V gene has CDR1 SGHAT and CDR2 FQNNGV. J gave up 3 bases and V 5 bases, and 17 bases lay outside the gene matches. The CDR3 has 18 residues. The CDR3, as DNA: TGTGCCAGCAGCCCGCGAAGACCCGGACAGGGCGGGGACACTGAAGCTTTCTTT. Encoded protein: CASSPRRPGQGGDTEAFF.

V usage is TRBV28 and J usage is TRBJ1-3, with 9 bases lining up with TRBD1. The CDR3 contains 14 residues. CDR1 MDHEN and CDR2 SYDVKM come from the germline V gene. V was clipped by 5 bases and J by 5 bases; unmatched bases: 4. The CDR3 loop reads CASSTYRGRNTIYF. In DNA form, the CDR3 reads TGTGCCAGCAGTACTTACAGGGGGCGAAACACCATATATTTT.

This chain connects TRBV6-5 to TRBJ1-2, with a tentative D call TRBD1 (6 bases). Germline CDR1 and CDR2: MNHEY and SVGAGI. The germline V and J ends were trimmed by 5 bases and 4 bases, with 8 bases remaining between them. The CDR3 runs to 12 residues. The CDR3 spells CASSTGLYGYTF. Here the CDR3 DNA reads TGTGCCAGCAGTACAGGGCTCTATGGCTACACCTTC.

This clone appeared a single time. CDR3 residues: CASSGQGGTEAFF. Written as DNA, the CDR3 is TGTGCCAGCAGCGGACAGGGAGGCACTGAAGCTTTCTTT. The J gene is TRBJ1-1, the V gene TRBV7-2, with TRBD1 identical over 8 bases. The CDR3 runs 13 residues. With 5 bases clipped from V and 4 bases from J, the junction kept 3 bases outside the gene matches. Per the germline V gene, CDR1 is SGHTA and CDR2 is FQGNSA.

The rearrangement joins TRBV5-1 to TRBJ2-1, with D tentatively TRBD1 (8 bases). Trimming removed 3 bases from V and 4 bases from J, with 14 bases in between. Germline V gives CDR1 SGHRS, CDR2 YFSETQ. The CDR3 extends over 15 amino acids. The CDR3 reads CASSSGQGLYNEQFF. The CDR3 bases are TGCGCCAGCAGCTCCGGACAGGGACTATACAATGAGCAGTTCTTC.

The J gene is TRBJ2-7, the V gene TRBV9; TRBD2 aligns across 7 bases. Per germline, CDR1 SGDLS and CDR2 YYNGEE. V shed 4 bases and J 3 bases; nucleotides not matched to a gene: 7. This CDR3 comprises 14 residues. The chain's CDR3 is CASSRLGGFYEQYF. As DNA, the CDR3 is TGTGCCAGCAGCCGACTGGGAGGGTTCTACGAGCAGTACTTC.

The CDR3 is CASSRGTAGAENTEAFF. CDR3 DNA sequence: TGTGCCAGCAGCCGTGGGACGGCGGGGGCCGAGAACACTGAAGCTTTCTTT. This chain links TRBV7-9 with TRBJ1-1; D might be TRBD1 (6 bases). With 5 bases removed from V and 1 base from J, the gap between germline ends came to 20 bases. This CDR3 is built from 17 residues. Germline values: CDR1 SEHNR, CDR2 FQNEAQ (reference sequence).

This clone was seen just once. This chain connects TRBV12-3 or TRBV12-4 to TRBJ1-2; no firm D call. Trimming stripped 6 bases from V and 4 bases from J, with 12 bases between. The CDR3 sequence is 13 residues long. For the CDR3, the DNA is TGTGCCAGCAGCCCCCGGGGTATCTATGGCTACACCTTC. Amino acid sequence: CASSPRGIYGYTF.

This chain links TRBV5-4 with TRBJ2-3; D remains unclear. Germline CDR1 reads SGHNT; CDR2 reads YYREEE (reference sequence). The CDR3 has 15 amino acids. The ends were cut back, 0 bases at V and 0 bases at J, with 8 bases in the middle. The CDR3 DNA reads TGTGCCAGCAGCTTGGGGCTGACTAGCACAGATACGCAGTATTTT. Protein sequence: CASSLGLTSTDTQYF.

V usage is TRBV6-5 and J usage is TRBJ2-7; 8 bases agree with TRBD1. The J segment lost 0 bases and the V segment lost 0 bases, leaving 4 bases of the junction unmatched. Germline V gene lookup returns CDR1 MNHEY and CDR2 SVGAGI. This CDR3 contains 16 residues. The chain's CDR3 is CASSYSAGGVSYEQYF. The CDR3 DNA follows: TGTGCCAGCAGTTACTCGGCAGGGGGCGTCTCCTACGAGCAGTACTTC.

This clone has a single count. This chain connects TRBV12-3 or TRBV12-4 to TRBJ1-3, with no clear D. Trimming pared 8 bases from V and 2 bases from J, leaving 10 bases between. The CDR3 spans 13 residues. CDR3 sequence (DNA): TGTGCCAGCGACGACGGGGCTGGAAACACCATATATTTT. Translating it yields CASDDGAGNTIYF.

The gene calls are TRBV27 and TRBJ2-7; D is uncertain. Per the germline V gene, CDR1 is MNHEY and CDR2 is SMNVEV (reference sequence). V shed 3 bases and J shed 0 bases, with 6 bases lying between them. The CDR3 loop spans 13 amino acids. This chain's CDR3 is CASSFEYSYEQYF. In DNA, the CDR3 is TGTGCCAGCAGTTTCGAGTACTCCTACGAGCAGTACTTC.

The V gene is TRBV20-1, the J gene TRBJ2-7; no definite D call. Germline CDR1 is DFQATT and CDR2 is SNEGSKA (reference sequence). CDR3 length: 13 amino acids. V was cut by 3 bases and J by 3 bases, with 12 bases left in between. The CDR3 sequence is CSASLRGVYEQYF. CDR3 in DNA: TGCAGTGCTAGTCTACGCGGCGTCTACGAGCAGTACTTC.

A single count supports this clone. This rearrangement joins TRBV28 to TRBJ1-2; the match to TRBD1 covers 8 bases. The CDR3 consists of 15 residues. CDR1 is MDHEN and CDR2 is SYDVKM in the germline V gene. V dropped 5 bases and J dropped 4; count of bases not matched to a gene: 9. CDR3 protein: CASSDPGGVSYGYTF. CDR3 nucleotide sequence: TGTGCCAGCAGTGATCCAGGGGGCGTGAGCTATGGCTACACCTTC.

V gene TRBV7-6 combines with J gene TRBJ2-7, with 8 positions matching TRBD1. Germline CDR1 and CDR2: SGHVS and FNYEAQ. The V segment lost 4 bases and the J segment 2 bases; nucleotides outside the gene matches: 4. This CDR3 is 14 amino acids long. CDR3 in DNA: TGTGCCAGCAGCTCGGACAGGGCGGCCTACGAGCAGTACTTC. Its translation: CASSSDRAAYEQYF.